This T cell receptor (beta chain) was sequenced for a study of human T cells and chemical hapten exposure. A single record per CDR3 protein comes from TCRdb applying MiXCR to the RACE reads. This repertoire shows around 65,000 distinct CDR3 sequences, about 6% found once; its top ten account for roughly 3%. This clonotype was detected ten times or more. Regarding time point: healthy volunteer bleed at 6 weeks. It was unfractionated whole blood from which total RNA was extracted. J lost 5 bases, V lost 3 bases, and 10 bases had no gene match. Germline V lookup: CDR1 SGHRS, CDR2 YFSETQ. The CDR3 covers 15 residues.

The receptor was isolated from a female donor in good health. Some clones in this sample may be carry-over from other donors' samples. The V call is TRBV5-1, the J call TRBJ1-1; 7 bases fit TRBD1. Material: whole blood. In DNA form, the CDR3 reads TGCGCCAGCAGCTCGCAGGGGGTGAAGGGGACTGAAGCTTTCTTT. Residues: CASSSQGVKGTEAFF.